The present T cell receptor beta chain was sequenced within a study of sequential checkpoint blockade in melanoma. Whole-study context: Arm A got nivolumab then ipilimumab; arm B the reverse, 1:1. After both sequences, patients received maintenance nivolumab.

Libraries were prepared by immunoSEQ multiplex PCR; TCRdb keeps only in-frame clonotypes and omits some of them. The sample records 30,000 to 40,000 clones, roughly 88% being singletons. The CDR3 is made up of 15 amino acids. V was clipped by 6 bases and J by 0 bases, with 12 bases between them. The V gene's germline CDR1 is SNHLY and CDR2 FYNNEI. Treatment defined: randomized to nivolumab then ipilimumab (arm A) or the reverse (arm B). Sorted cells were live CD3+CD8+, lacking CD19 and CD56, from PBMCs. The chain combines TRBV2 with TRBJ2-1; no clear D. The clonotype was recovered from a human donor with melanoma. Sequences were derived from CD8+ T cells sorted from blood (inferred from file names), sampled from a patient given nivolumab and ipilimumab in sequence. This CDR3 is CASRPILSSYNEQFF. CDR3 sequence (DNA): TGTGCCAGCAGGCCAATTTTGAGCTCCTACAATGAGCAGTTCTTC.